These 8 T cell receptor beta chains were sequenced from one sample in a study of STAT5B mutations in CD4+ large granular lymphocyte leukemia. Repertoires were generated with immunoSEQ multiplex PCR, while TCRdb's copy carries only in-frame clones and drops some. Here the sample spans about 26,000 clones, roughly three quarters being singletons. Sequenced: CD4+ T cells from blood buffy coats. Source of these receptors: a human donor in good health.

The chain couples TRBV28 to TRBJ1-1; 12 nucleotides match TRBD1. This CDR3 region has 16 residues. Trimming cost V 6 bases and J 0 bases; bases outside gene matches: 5. Per the germline V gene, CDR1 is MDHEN and CDR2 is SYDVKM. For the CDR3, the DNA is TGTGCCAGCAGGGGACAGGGGGCCTACATGAACACTGAAGCTTTCTTT. Its protein product is CASRGQGAYMNTEAFF. Drawing the rest from reference TRBV28 and TRBJ1-1, the complete variable domain is DVKVTQSSRYLVKRTGEKVFLECVQDMDHENMFWYRQDPGLGLRLIYFSYDVKMKEKGDIPEGYSVSREKKERFSLILESASTNQTSMYLCASRGQGAYMNTEAFFGQGTRLTVV.

The chain employs TRBV9 and TRBJ1-1; 9 nucleotides match TRBD1. V was clipped by 0 bases and J by 11 bases; unmatched bases: 14. The CDR3 is 16 residues long. The germline CDR1 and CDR2 sequences are SGDLS and YYNGEE. CDR3 nucleotides: TGTGCCAGCAGCGTAGGATCTTGGGAGGAGGGGACAGGGGCTTTCTTT. The encoded protein is CASSVGSWEEGTGAFF.

The chain combines TRBV19 with TRBJ2-5; the match to TRBD2 covers 8 bases. The CDR3 sequence is 12 residues long. V lost 11 bases to trimming and J lost 1 base; unmatched junction nucleotides: 3. CDR1 and CDR2 from the germline V gene are LNHDA and SQIVND (reference sequence). The CDR3 bases are TGTGCCTCGGGACTAGGCCAAGAGACCCAGTACTTC. Translated, it gives CASGLGQETQYF.

This clone has a handful of counts. The V call is TRBV30, the J call TRBJ1-1, with TRBD1 matching 12 bases. The V and J ends lost 3 bases and 7 bases, in that order; junction bases with no gene match: 6. Per the germline V gene, CDR1 is GTSNPN and CDR2 is SVGIG (reference sequence). The CDR3 sequence is 14 residues long. CDR3 protein: CAWSAGQGAVEAFF. CDR3 coding DNA: TGTGCCTGGAGCGCGGGACAGGGGGCCGTTGAAGCTTTCTTT.

The V call is TRBV5-5, the J call TRBJ2-1; unclear D gene. Germline values: CDR1 SGHKS, CDR2 YYEKEE (reference sequence). The CDR3 loop spans 14 amino acids. Trimming left V 3 bases short and J 3 bases short, with 10 bases between. The CDR3 region is CASSSPQVYNEQFF. The DNA of the CDR3 is TGTGCCAGCAGCTCCCCCCAGGTCTACAATGAGCAGTTCTTC.

This clone was found a few times. This chain links TRBV7-9 with TRBJ2-3, with D possibly TRBD2 on 5 matching bases. The V and J ends lost 1 base and 1 base respectively, with 12 bases between them. Germline V gives CDR1 SEHNR, CDR2 FQNEAQ (reference sequence). CDR3 length: 16 amino acids. CDR3 nucleotide sequence: TGTGCCAGCAGCTTAGTTTCGGGGTCGGGCACAGATACGCAGTATTTT. It translates to CASSLVSGSGTDTQYF.

This sequence joins TRBV29-1 and TRBJ1-1; D uncertain. V lost 0 bases, J lost 2 bases, and 10 bases lay in between. Germline assignment: CDR1 SQVTM and CDR2 ANQGSEA. This CDR3 region has 14 residues. The CDR3 protein is CSVEDKRRNTEAFF. The CDR3 DNA sequence: TGCAGCGTTGAAGATAAGAGAAGAAACACTGAAGCTTTCTTT. The full variable domain, its missing parts supplied by reference TRBV29-1 and TRBJ1-1, is SAVISQKPSRDICQRGTSLTIQCQVDSQVTMMFWYRQQPGQSLTLIATANQGSEATYESGFVIDKFPISRPNLTFSTLTVSNMSPEDSSIYLCSVEDKRRNTEAFFGQGTRLTVV.

The V call is TRBV5-4, the J call TRBJ2-7; the match to TRBD2 covers 16 bases. The CDR3 contains 16 residues. The trim removed 4 bases at V and 6 bases at J, leaving 7 bases unmatched. Looked up from germline, CDR1 is SGHNT and CDR2 is YYREEE (reference sequence). The CDR3 coding sequence is TGTGCCAGCAGCCCGGGACTAGCGGGAGGGCGGCTCGAGCAGTACTTC. Its protein product is CASSPGLAGGRLEQYF.